This TCR beta chain was found in a study of response to subunit inactivated influenza vaccine. Study outcomes and limitations: The authors suggested that every seasonal influenza vaccination recruits few new T cells.

Worth noting for this clonotype: The antigen is unknown.

TCRdb processed the RT-PCR reads anew with MiXCR; each CDR3 protein has one entry. The data hold about 570,000 distinct CDR3 sequences, with around 11% observed a single time. Germline V gene lookup returns CDR1 SGHVS and CDR2 FQNEAQ. With 6 bases clipped from V and 5 bases from J, the junction kept 6 bases outside the gene matches. The CDR3 is made up of 15 amino acids. The same specimen was also included in a second study, on T cells expressing NK-cell markers. That report adds: The authors generated TCR beta cDNA through 5'RACE template switching with UMIs. Topping the CD3+CD56-NKG2C+ fraction as well were these clonotypes, in a handful of donors. Whether expanded NKG2C+ T cell clones were HCMV-specific remained unclear.

This receptor was identified in a man aged 50-59 years who received an inactivated influenza vaccine. The V and J genes are TRBV7-8 and TRBJ2-3; 12 bases fit TRBD2. Sequenced here: PBMCs from blood, sampled on the day of vaccination. This CDR3 reads CASRLLAGGVDTQYF. Written as DNA, the CDR3 is TGTGCCAGCAGGTTACTAGCGGGAGGAGTAGATACGCAGTATTTT.